A single sample is the source of the 7 T cell receptor beta chains below, sequenced in a study of shared clonotypes between healthy human individuals. Measured with immunoSEQ multiplex PCR; TCRdb has only the in-frame clones, and not every one. The profile shows nearly 1 million clones, about three quarters of them singletons. Material: memory CD4+ T cells sorted from blood. Regarding subset: CD45RA-negative fraction. Receptor source: a man aged 18 to 30 in good health.

This chain joins TRBV4-2 and TRBJ1-4, with D hard to call. The V gene lost 1 base and the J gene lost 4 bases, with 7 bases spanning the gap. This CDR3 region has 14 residues. Per germline, CDR1 LGHNA and CDR2 YNFKEQ. The DNA of the CDR3 is TGTGCCAGCAGCCAAGTTATGGGTAATGAAAAACTGTTTTTT. Translating gives CASSQVMGNEKLFF.

The chain links TRBV6-1 to TRBJ1-2; D not certain. The CDR3 has 13 residues. The germline gives CDR1 MNHNS, CDR2 SASEGT. V was shortened by 0 bases and J by 5 bases, with 7 bases between the two germline ends. The CDR3 nucleotides are TGTGCCAGCAGTGAAGCTCATGAATATGGCTACACCTTC. Residues: CASSEAHEYGYTF.

Details on this clone: The germline gene is not matched at one end of the junction; a read error may be the cause. The V gene is TRBV29-1, the J gene TRBJ1-2; TRBD1 matches 8 bases. Germline V gene sequence: CDR1 SQVTM, CDR2 ANQGSEA. The length of the CDR3 is 12 residues. The DNA for the CDR3 is TGCAGCTTTGAAAGACAGGGGTATGGCTACACCTTC. Amino acids: CSFERQGYGYTF.

The V and J genes are TRBV2 and TRBJ2-3, with TRBD1 matching 9 bases. Germline CDR1 is SNHLY and CDR2 is FYNNEI. J lost 3 bases, V lost 5 bases, and 9 bases had no gene match. This CDR3 spans 16 amino acids. The CDR3 spells CASSSQGTGYTDTQYF. In DNA, the CDR3 is TGTGCCAGCAGTTCCCAGGGGACAGGGTATACAGATACGCAGTATTTT. Complete variable domain (other parts from reference TRBV2 and TRBJ2-3): EPEVTQTPSHQVTQMGQEVILRCVPISNHLYFYWYRQILGQKVEFLVSFYNNEISEKSEIFDDQFSVERPDGSNFTLKIRSTKLEDSAMYFCASSSQGTGYTDTQYFGPGTRLTVL.

The chain joins TRBV7-9 to TRBJ1-1, with D tentatively TRBD1 (5 bases). Trimming stripped 5 bases from V and 8 bases from J, with 12 bases between. Germline values: CDR1 SEHNR, CDR2 FQNEAQ (reference sequence). The CDR3 length is 12 residues. CDR3 loop: CASSQWGGEAFF. Written as DNA, the CDR3 is TGTGCCAGCAGCCAATGGGGGGGAGAAGCTTTCTTT. Using reference TRBV7-9 and TRBJ1-1 for the parts outside the CDR3, the full variable domain is DTGVSQNPRHKITKRGQNVTFRCDPISEHNRLYWYRQTLGQGPEFLTYFQNEAQLEKSRLLSDRFSAERPKGSFSTLEIQRTEQGDSAMYLCASSQWGGEAFFGQGTRLTVV.

This sequence joins TRBV7-9 and TRBJ1-4; 8 nucleotides match TRBD1. Germline assignment: CDR1 SEHNR and CDR2 FQNEAQ (reference sequence). This CDR3 has 15 residues. The J segment lost 8 bases and the V segment lost 5 bases, leaving 10 bases of the junction unmatched. Written as DNA, the CDR3 is TGTGCCAGCAGCCCCGGACAGGGTGAGAGGGAAAAACTGTTTTTT. Protein sequence: CASSPGQGEREKLFF. Full variable domain (outside the CDR3, taken from reference TRBV7-9 and TRBJ1-4): DTGVSQNPRHKITKRGQNVTFRCDPISEHNRLYWYRQTLGQGPEFLTYFQNEAQLEKSRLLSDRFSAERPKGSFSTLEIQRTEQGDSAMYLCASSPGQGEREKLFFGSGTQLSVL.

The J gene is TRBJ2-2, the V gene TRBV30, with 9 nucleotides matching TRBD1. V dropped 2 bases and J dropped 6; count of bases not matched to a gene: 10. Germline V lookup: CDR1 GTSNPN, CDR2 SVGIG (reference sequence). The CDR3 contains 16 residues. The CDR3 sequence is CAWSKTGTGLPGELFF. The CDR3 region has the DNA TGTGCCTGGAGTAAGACCGGGACAGGGCTTCCCGGGGAGCTGTTTTTT.